A selection of T cell receptor beta chains follows, all from one sample in a study of T cell responses to AZD1222 COVID-19 vaccine. TCRdb's table, derived via immunoSEQ multiplex PCR, lists solely in-frame clones and lacks some. The sample has 120,000 or so clones; 70% to 90% are singletons. Sequenced here: peripheral blood, sampled on day 0 of AZD1222 vaccination. All receptors come from an adult in good health. Both conserved end residues are part of each CDR3. The D gene is left open where the match is weak. A row's size may be missing; if present it is once, few, many or a size class.

CASSSFPRGSSYEQYF,TGTGCCAGCAGCTCGTTCCCCCGGGGAAGCTCCTACGAGCAGTACTTC,.,.,TRBJ2-7,TRBV7-2
CASSLGRDGELFF,TGCGCCAGCAGCTTGGGCAGGGACGGGGAGCTGTTTTTT,.,.,TRBJ2-2,TRBV5-1
CASSLWQSTEAFF,TGTGCCAGCAGCTTATGGCAGAGCACTGAAGCTTTCTTT,.,.,TRBJ1-1,TRBV7-2
CASSVDGQGSPLNEKLFF,TGTGCCAGCAGCGTAGACGGGCAGGGGTCACCGTTGAATGAAAAACTGTTTTTT,.,.,TRBJ1-4,TRBV9
CASTGWGGDSPLHF,TGTGCCAGCACAGGGTGGGGAGGGGATTCACCCCTCCACTTT,.,.,TRBJ1-6,TRBV27
CASSEVYEQYF,TGTGCCAGCAGTGAAGTCTACGAGCAGTACTTC,.,.,TRBJ2-7,TRBV25-1
CATSEPGTGELFF,TGTGCCACCAGTGAGCCCGGGACCGGGGAGCTGTTTTTT,.,.,TRBJ2-2,TRBV24-1
CAWSPDLYNSPLHF,TGTGCCTGGAGCCCGGACCTGTATAATTCACCCCTCCACTTT,.,.,TRBJ1-6,TRBV30
CASSLADRVIGELFF,TGTGCCAGCAGCTTAGCGGACAGGGTGATCGGGGAGCTGTTTTTT,.,TRBD1,TRBJ2-2,TRBV11-2
CASSLESRRMNTEAFF,TGCGCCAGCAGCTTGGAGTCGCGACGCATGAACACTGAAGCTTTCTTT,.,.,TRBJ1-1,TRBV5-1
CASSLDLDTDTQYF,TGTGCCAGCAGCTTAGATTTAGACACAGATACGCAGTATTTT,.,.,TRBJ2-3,TRBV11-2
CATQGGALSSNQPQHF,TGTGCCACCCAGGGAGGGGCCCTTAGTAGCAATCAGCCCCAGCATTTT,.,.,TRBJ1-5,TRBV10-3
CASSPPLVGASQPQHF,TGTGCCAGCTCACCACCGTTAGTGGGGGCTAGCCAGCCCCAGCATTTT,.,.,TRBJ1-5,TRBV18
CASSLISSTDTQYF,TGTGCCAGCAGCTTAATTAGTAGCACAGATACGCAGTATTTT,.,.,TRBJ2-3,TRBV11-2
CASTFQAYNSPLHF,TGTGCCAGCACTTTCCAGGCCTATAATTCACCCCTCCACTTT,.,.,TRBJ1-6,TRBV27
CAIKKDSDSNQPQHF,TGTGCCATCAAAAAGGACAGTGATAGCAATCAGCCCCAGCATTTT,.,.,TRBJ1-5,TRBV10-3
CASSKGGRRNTEAFF,TGTGCCAGCAGCAAAGGGGGACGGAGGAACACTGAAGCTTTCTTT,.,.,TRBJ1-1,TRBV21-1
CASSPPGTGAYEQYF,TGTGCCAGCAGTCCACCCGGGACAGGGGCCTACGAGCAGTACTTC,.,TRBD1,TRBJ2-7,TRBV6-5
CASSPGQRTYNEQFF,TGTGCCAGCTCACCGGGACAGCGCACCTACAATGAGCAGTTCTTC,once,TRBD1,TRBJ2-1,TRBV18
CASSLSMSGYEQYF,TGTGCCAGCAGTTTATCGATGAGTGGGTACGAGCAGTACTTC,once,.,TRBJ2-7,TRBV27
CASSLDRVETQYF,TGTGCCAGCAGCCTAGACAGGGTTGAGACCCAGTACTTC,.,TRBD1,TRBJ2-5,TRBV2
CASSPSPTSRAEQFF,TGTGCCAGCAGCCCGAGCCCGACTAGTAGAGCTGAGCAGTTCTTC,.,.,TRBJ2-1,TRBV11-3
CASSPIRDRSSYEQYF,TGCGCCAGCAGCCCAATCCGGGACAGGAGCTCCTACGAGCAGTACTTC,.,TRBD1,TRBJ2-7,TRBV4-1
CASSLGSEEGYTF,TGCGCCAGCAGCTTGGGCTCAGAAGAAGGCTACACCTTC,.,.,TRBJ1-2,TRBV5-1
CASSQTSGADTQYF,TGTGCCAGCAGCCAGACTAGCGGGGCAGATACGCAGTATTTT,.,TRBD2,TRBJ2-3,TRBV3-1/TRBV3-2
CARPRDSGGGGYTF,TGTGCCCGTCCCCGGGACAGCGGGGGGGGTGGCTACACCTTC,.,TRBD1,TRBJ1-2,TRBV30
CASSAALRWAGGHTEAFF,TGTGCCAGCAGTGCCGCCCTTAGGTGGGCAGGGGGACACACTGAAGCTTTCTTT,.,TRBD1,TRBJ1-1,TRBV27
CSASPGLNSYNEQFF,TGCAGTGCTAGTCCCGGGCTAAACTCCTACAATGAGCAGTTCTTC,.,.,TRBJ2-1,TRBV20-1
CASSQAGWNEKLFF,TGCGCCAGCAGCCAAGCCGGCTGGAATGAAAAACTGTTTTTT,.,.,TRBJ1-4,TRBV4-1
CSVDRGPGGSTDTQYF,TGCAGCGTTGACAGGGGGCCGGGTGGGAGCACAGATACGCAGTATTTT,.,TRBD1,TRBJ2-3,TRBV29-1
CASSQQGLVGYTF,TGTGCCAGCAGTCAACAGGGTTTGGTTGGCTACACCTTC,.,.,TRBJ1-2,TRBV6-5
CASSGQGYEQYF,TGCGCCAGCAGCGGCCAGGGGTACGAGCAGTACTTC,.,.,TRBJ2-7,TRBV5-1
CASSIIQGTEAFF,TGTGCCAGTAGTATAATACAGGGGACTGAAGCTTTCTTT,.,TRBD1,TRBJ1-1,TRBV19
CASSLGRTGGAGGYTF,TGTGCCAGCAGCTTAGGTCGGACAGGGGGCGCCGGGGGCTACACCTTC,.,TRBD1,TRBJ1-2,TRBV7-9
CASSTGGAINEQYF,TGTGCCAGCAGCACAGGGGGCGCAATTAACGAGCAGTACTTC,.,TRBD1,TRBJ2-7,TRBV9
CASSGAGQGTDTQYF,TGTGCCAGCAGCGGAGCCGGACAGGGCACAGATACGCAGTATTTT,.,TRBD1,TRBJ2-3,TRBV7-3
CASSQDPQGTGTGELFF,TGTGCCAGCAGCCAAGATCCCCAGGGGACGGGCACCGGGGAGCTGTTTTTT,.,.,TRBJ2-2,TRBV4-2